This T cell receptor beta chain was observed in a study of T cell responses to AZD1222 COVID-19 vaccine. Study observations and caveats: Just a handful of people given AZD1222 tested seropositive at baseline. Repertoires were sampled only after the peak T cell response. Donor demographics were predominantly white British with a female majority; clonal diversity may be underestimated. Dominant at 160-218 and 743-854, vaccine-associated CD4 TCRs also spanned spike.

V shed 6 bases and J shed 9 bases, with 18 bases lying between them. This CDR3 spans 13 amino acids. Germline V gene sequence: CDR1 SQVTM, CDR2 ANQGSEA. Data came from immunoSEQ multiplex PCR; TCRdb stores just in-frame clones and leaves some out. The table includes about 70,000 clones, more than 75% detected once. Note on this clone: The target antigen is unknown.

The chain combines TRBV29-1 with TRBJ1-5; D ambiguous. The source of this sequence is an adult who received the MenACWY meningococcal vaccine as a control. Sequenced here: peripheral blood, sampled 28 days after the second dose of the MenACWY control vaccine. The CDR3 region is CSVLFGGAGPQHF. The CDR3 coding sequence is TGCAGCGTCCTTTTCGGAGGCGCGGGGCCCCAGCATTTT.